This note documents a single T cell receptor (beta chain) sequence. The sample holds many counts of this clonotype. Its recognized antigen is unknown. Base qualities are missing; no much larger clone stands one base away. For unsorted PBMC libraries, 2 million PBMCs were used after storage in RNAlater at -80 degrees C until RNA extraction. The multiple sclerosis patients were enrolled in a US clinical protocol that evaluated disease progression with magnetic resonance imaging. Peripheral blood underwent Ficoll-Hypaque density gradient centrifugation to isolate PBMCs, which were then cryopreserved in liquid nitrogen. The sample is drawn from a study of neurological immune-mediated disorders (dated 2019 in TCRdb). In the study overall: Among the approximately 35 multiple sclerosis patients, relapsing-remitting MS was present in about 31 and secondary progressive MS was present in 3. Longitudinal samples, technical triplicates and paired sorted CD4+ and CD8+ T-cell subsets, alongside PBMC samples, were included among the approximately 99 TCR-beta libraries. Of the approximately 68 subjects in the cohort, some 14 were HAM/TSP patients, some 34 were multiple sclerosis patients, and some 20 were healthy controls. Peripheral blood TCR-beta repertoires from patients with HTLV-I-associated myelopathy (HAM/TSP), patients with multiple sclerosis, and healthy controls were compared in the study using UMI-based sequencing.

cDNA synthesis used template-switch 5'RACE with a primer carrying a 10-nucleotide random unique molecular identifier tagging each TCR transcript. Each sequencing run produced over 200 million TCR-beta sequences covering 15-18 subjects. The RNeasy kit was used to extract total RNA. The KAPA Real-time Library Amplification kit was used to amplify TCR-beta VDJ regions with primers targeting the TCR constant region and the 5'RACE anchor. Sample indexes and Illumina adaptors were added in a first PCR, after which library yield was increased in a second PCR. After Ampure bead purification, the TCR product of roughly 650 bp was size-selected on a 2% E-gel SizeSelection system. Before pooling, libraries had their quality checked on a Bioanalyzer, their concentration measured with Qubit, and their quantity determined with the Kapa Library Quantification kit. Libraries were sequenced paired-end 2 x 150 bp on an Illumina HiSeq 2500. To increase sequence diversity, about 25-31% phiX was spiked into each library pool. As for how the authors treated the data: Quality-filtered reads were processed with the UMI-based MiGEC pipeline, which removed over 85% of raw TCR sequences during error correction. VDJ genes were aligned to IMGT germline references, and clonotypes were defined by unique CDR3 amino acid sequence plus V-J genes. Clonal expansion, Shannon diversity and CDR3 relatedness (CalcPairwiseDistances, ClusterSamples) were evaluated with VDJtools, and phylogenetic trees were built with CLCbio workbench. Clones with at least 8 unique UMIs were defined as expanded, with this threshold being based on coefficient-of-variation modelling across technical triplicates. The public sequencing data were trimmed at Q25 with fastp and processed into clonotypes with MiXCR by TCRdb, which kept only in-frame beta chains. A single entry per CDR3 protein holds the most common genes and DNA from its merged rows. These V and J calls derive from TCRdb rather than the authors' analysis. The sample yields tens of thousands of distinct CDR3 sequences; roughly 4% were counted once. The top ten clonotypes cover approximately 1.6% of the sample.

Counted from cysteine to phenylalanine, this CDR3 has 16 amino acids. Only the CDR3 part of the read is kept: 48 bases, read in frame from the first base. V is reduced by 5 bases and J by 3 bases, leaving a spacing of 19 bases between them. Results the study describes overall, beyond this receptor: Phylogenetic analysis grouped repertoires from 18 of 34 MS patients into a cluster of related CDR3 sequences, suggesting a possible repertoire-level signature. No clinical or MRI features were associated with the MS cluster, and the authors said that larger cohorts are needed. TCR clonal expansion was highest in HAM/TSP patients and lowest in MS patients, with MS patients falling below even healthy controls. Across subjects, expanded clones never shared an identical CDR3 amino acid sequence, which suggests that the TCR-beta repertoires in every group were private.

The sequence derives from a man aged 30 to 39 with multiple sclerosis. This chain is built from TRBV12-3 or TRBV12-4 and TRBJ1-2; the D gene cannot be named for sure. Input material: PBMCs. The nucleotide sequence reads as follows: TGTGCCAGCAGTCCCCGCGGACGGACTACTGACTATGGCTACACCTTC. Translated, it reads CASSPRGRTTDYGYTF.